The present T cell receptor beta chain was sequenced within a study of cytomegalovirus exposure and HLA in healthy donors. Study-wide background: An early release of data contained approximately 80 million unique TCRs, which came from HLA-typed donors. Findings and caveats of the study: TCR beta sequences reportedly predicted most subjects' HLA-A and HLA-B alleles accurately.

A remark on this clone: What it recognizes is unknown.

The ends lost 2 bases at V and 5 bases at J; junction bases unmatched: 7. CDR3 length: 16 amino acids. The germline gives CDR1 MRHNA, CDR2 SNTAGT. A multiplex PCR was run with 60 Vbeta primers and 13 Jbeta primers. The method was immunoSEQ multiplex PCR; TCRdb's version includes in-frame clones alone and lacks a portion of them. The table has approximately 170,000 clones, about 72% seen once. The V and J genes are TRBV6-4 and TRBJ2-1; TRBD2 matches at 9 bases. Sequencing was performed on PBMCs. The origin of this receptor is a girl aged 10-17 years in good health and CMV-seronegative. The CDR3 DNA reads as TGTGCCAGCAGTGACCAAAGCGGGGGGAATCACAATGAGCAGTTCTTC. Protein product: CASSDQSGGNHNEQFF.